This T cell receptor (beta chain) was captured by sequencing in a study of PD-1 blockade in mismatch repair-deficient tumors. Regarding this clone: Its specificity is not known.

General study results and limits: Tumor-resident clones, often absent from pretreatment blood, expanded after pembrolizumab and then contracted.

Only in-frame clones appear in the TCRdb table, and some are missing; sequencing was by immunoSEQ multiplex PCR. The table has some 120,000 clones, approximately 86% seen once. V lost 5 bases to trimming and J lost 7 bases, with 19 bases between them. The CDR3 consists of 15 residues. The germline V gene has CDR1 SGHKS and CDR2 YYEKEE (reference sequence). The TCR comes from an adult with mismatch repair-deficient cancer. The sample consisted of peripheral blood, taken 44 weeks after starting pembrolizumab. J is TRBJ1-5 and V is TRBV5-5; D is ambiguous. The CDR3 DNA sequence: TGTGCCAGCAGTCCTCTATATGGCAGGTACCAGCCCCAGCATTTT. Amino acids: CASSPLYGRYQPQHF.